This is a list of T cell receptor beta chains from one sample in a study of cytomegalovirus exposure and HLA in healthy donors. Data came from immunoSEQ multiplex PCR; TCRdb stores just in-frame clones and leaves some out. Here the sample spans tens of thousands of clones, roughly 70% being singletons. Specimen: PBMCs. The receptor source for this set is a man aged 25-45 years in good health and CMV-seronegative. CDR3s include the opening cysteine and the closing phenylalanine or tryptophan. A D gene is named only where the DNA matches it firmly. Clone size is given for some rows only: seen once, a few or many times, or a class if the clone is expanded.

j_gene: TRBJ2-7
abundance: NA
d_gene: TRBD2
v_gene: TRBV27
CDR3aa: CASSLFDAGGTYEQYF
CDR3nt: TGTGCCAGCAGTTTATTCGACGCGGGAGGCACCTACGAGCAGTACTTC

j_gene: TRBJ2-1
abundance: NA
d_gene: TRBD2
v_gene: TRBV2
CDR3aa: CASTLLAGVSDEQFF
CDR3nt: TGTGCCAGCACCTTACTAGCGGGAGTCAGCGATGAGCAGTTCTTC

j_gene: TRBJ1-6
abundance: few
d_gene: NA
v_gene: TRBV19
CDR3aa: CASSIGSQIQNSPLHF
CDR3nt: TGTGCCAGTAGTATAGGATCTCAAATACAAAATTCACCCCTCCACTTT

j_gene: TRBJ2-1
abundance: NA
d_gene: TRBD2
v_gene: TRBV7-9
CDR3aa: CASSLGPSGGGGQFF
CDR3nt: TGTGCCAGCAGCTTAGGTCCTAGCGGGGGCGGCGGGCAGTTCTTC

j_gene: TRBJ2-1
abundance: NA
d_gene: TRBD1
v_gene: TRBV27
CDR3aa: CASTPGTGGDEQFF
CDR3nt: TGTGCCAGCACCCCAGGGACAGGGGGCGATGAGCAGTTCTTC

j_gene: TRBJ2-3
abundance: NA
d_gene: TRBD2
v_gene: TRBV18
CDR3aa: CASSPPASGGETDTQYF
CDR3nt: TGTGCCAGCTCACCACCGGCTAGCGGGGGGGAGACAGATACGCAGTATTTT

j_gene: TRBJ1-1
abundance: few
d_gene: NA
v_gene: TRBV28
CDR3aa: CASSLYLPGVRGTEAFF
CDR3nt: TGTGCCAGCAGTTTATATCTCCCAGGGGTCCGGGGCACTGAAGCTTTCTTT

j_gene: TRBJ2-6
abundance: NA
d_gene: NA
v_gene: TRBV5-1
CDR3aa: CASTPAGPSSGANVLTF
CDR3nt: TGCGCCAGCACCCCTGCAGGTCCAAGCTCTGGGGCCAACGTCCTGACTTTC

j_gene: TRBJ2-3
abundance: NA
d_gene: NA
v_gene: TRBV5-1
CDR3aa: CASIARRGSTDTQYF
CDR3nt: TGCGCCAGCATTGCTCGAAGAGGGTCCACAGATACGCAGTATTTT

j_gene: TRBJ2-5
abundance: NA
d_gene: TRBD1
v_gene: TRBV5-1
CDR3aa: CASSLWTGQETQYF
CDR3nt: TGCGCCAGCAGCCTCTGGACAGGCCAAGAGACCCAGTACTTC

j_gene: TRBJ2-7
abundance: NA
d_gene: TRBD1
v_gene: TRBV5-1
CDR3aa: CASSLDRDRGNEQYF
CDR3nt: TGCGCCAGCAGCTTAGACCGGGACAGGGGCAACGAGCAGTACTTC

j_gene: TRBJ2-2
abundance: once
d_gene: TRBD2
v_gene: TRBV9
CDR3aa: CASSVLAGANTGELFF
CDR3nt: TGTGCCAGCAGCGTATTAGCGGGAGCGAACACCGGGGAGCTGTTTTTT

j_gene: TRBJ1-2
abundance: NA
d_gene: TRBD1
v_gene: TRBV7-9
CDR3aa: CASSRGTVLRYGYTF
CDR3nt: TGTGCCAGCAGCCGCGGGACAGTCCTTCGCTATGGCTACACCTTC

j_gene: TRBJ1-1
abundance: few
d_gene: TRBD1
v_gene: TRBV5-4
CDR3aa: CASSSPQGARETFF
CDR3nt: TGTGCCAGCAGCTCCCCACAGGGGGCTCGGGAAACTTTCTTT

j_gene: TRBJ2-7
abundance: NA
d_gene: TRBD2
v_gene: TRBV29-1
CDR3aa: CSVEGPGTSGGYEQYF
CDR3nt: TGCAGCGTTGAAGGCCCCGGTACTAGCGGAGGCTACGAGCAGTACTTC

j_gene: TRBJ1-4
abundance: NA
d_gene: TRBD1
v_gene: TRBV5-6
CDR3aa: CASSLRTGGREKLFF
CDR3nt: TGTGCCAGCAGCTTGAGGACAGGGGGGAGAGAAAAACTGTTTTTT

j_gene: TRBJ1-6
abundance: NA
d_gene: NA
v_gene: TRBV19
CDR3aa: CASMGRQDNSPLHF
CDR3nt: TGTGCCAGTATGGGCAGGCAGGATAATTCACCCCTCCACTTT

j_gene: TRBJ2-7
abundance: NA
d_gene: NA
v_gene: TRBV4-1
CDR3aa: CASSQGLNSYEQYF
CDR3nt: TGCGCCAGCAGCCAAGGACTGAACTCCTACGAGCAGTACTTC

j_gene: TRBJ1-2
abundance: NA
d_gene: TRBD1
v_gene: TRBV6-5
CDR3aa: CASSTRTTGEYGYTF
CDR3nt: TGTGCCAGCAGTACTCGAACGACAGGGGAATACGGCTACACCTTC

j_gene: TRBJ1-5
abundance: NA
d_gene: TRBD1
v_gene: TRBV28
CDR3aa: CASSWTGGNQPQHF
CDR3nt: TGTGCCAGCAGTTGGACAGGGGGCAATCAGCCCCAGCATTTT

j_gene: TRBJ2-7
abundance: NA
d_gene: TRBD2
v_gene: TRBV5-1
CDR3aa: CASSSGLAGVDEQYF
CDR3nt: TGCGCCAGCAGCTCGGGACTAGCGGGAGTAGACGAGCAGTACTTC

j_gene: TRBJ2-3
abundance: few
d_gene: NA
v_gene: TRBV11-3
CDR3aa: CASSLGQSDTQYF
CDR3nt: TGTGCCAGCAGCCTCGGACAGTCAGATACGCAGTATTTT